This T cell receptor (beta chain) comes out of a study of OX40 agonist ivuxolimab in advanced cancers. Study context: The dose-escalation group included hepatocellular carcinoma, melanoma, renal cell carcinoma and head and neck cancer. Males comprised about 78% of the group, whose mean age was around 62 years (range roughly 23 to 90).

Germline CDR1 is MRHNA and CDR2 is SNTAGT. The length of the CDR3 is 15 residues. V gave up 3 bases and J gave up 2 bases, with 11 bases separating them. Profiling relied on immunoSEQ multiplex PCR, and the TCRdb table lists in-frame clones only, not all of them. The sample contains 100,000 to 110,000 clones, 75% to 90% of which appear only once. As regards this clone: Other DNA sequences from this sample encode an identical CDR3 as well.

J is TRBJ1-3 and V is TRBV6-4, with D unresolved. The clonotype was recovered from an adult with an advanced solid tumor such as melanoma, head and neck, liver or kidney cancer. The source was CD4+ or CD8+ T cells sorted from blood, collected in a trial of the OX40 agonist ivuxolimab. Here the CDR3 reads CASSEARGPGNTIYF. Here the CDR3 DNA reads TGTGCCAGCAGTGAAGCCCGGGGTCCTGGAAACACCATATATTTT.